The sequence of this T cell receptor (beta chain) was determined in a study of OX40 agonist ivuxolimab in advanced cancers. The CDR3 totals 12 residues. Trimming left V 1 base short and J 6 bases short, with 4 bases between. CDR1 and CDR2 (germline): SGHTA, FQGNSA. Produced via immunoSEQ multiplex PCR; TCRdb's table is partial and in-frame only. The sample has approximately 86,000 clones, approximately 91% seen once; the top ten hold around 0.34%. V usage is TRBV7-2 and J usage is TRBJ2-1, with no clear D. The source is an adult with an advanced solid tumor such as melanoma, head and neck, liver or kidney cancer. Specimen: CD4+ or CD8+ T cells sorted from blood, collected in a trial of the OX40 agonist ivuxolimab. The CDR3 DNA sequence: TGTGCCAGCAGCTTAGACAGCAATGAGCAGTTCTTC. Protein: CASSLDSNEQFF. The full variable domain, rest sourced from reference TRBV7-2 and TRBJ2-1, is GAGVSQSPSNKVTEKGKDVELRCDPISGHTALYWYRQSLGQGLEFLIYFQGNSAPDKSGLPSDRFSAERTGGSVSTLTIQRTQQEDSAVYLCASSLDSNEQFFGPGTRLTVL.